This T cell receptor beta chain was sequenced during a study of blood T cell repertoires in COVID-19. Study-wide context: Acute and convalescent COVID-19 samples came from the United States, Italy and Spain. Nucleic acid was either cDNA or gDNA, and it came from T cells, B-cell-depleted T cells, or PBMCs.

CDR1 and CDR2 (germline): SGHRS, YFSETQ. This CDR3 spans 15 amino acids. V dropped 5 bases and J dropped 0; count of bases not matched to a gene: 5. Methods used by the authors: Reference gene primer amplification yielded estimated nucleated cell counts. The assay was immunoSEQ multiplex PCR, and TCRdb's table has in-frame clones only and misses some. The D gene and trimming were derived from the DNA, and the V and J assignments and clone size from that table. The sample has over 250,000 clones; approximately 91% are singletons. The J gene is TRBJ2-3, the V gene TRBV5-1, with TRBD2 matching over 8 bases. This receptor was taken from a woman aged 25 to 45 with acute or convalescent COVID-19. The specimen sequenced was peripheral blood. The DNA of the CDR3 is TGCGCCAGCAGTAGCGGGACTACTAGCACAGATACGCAGTATTTT. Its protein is CASSSGTTSTDTQYF.